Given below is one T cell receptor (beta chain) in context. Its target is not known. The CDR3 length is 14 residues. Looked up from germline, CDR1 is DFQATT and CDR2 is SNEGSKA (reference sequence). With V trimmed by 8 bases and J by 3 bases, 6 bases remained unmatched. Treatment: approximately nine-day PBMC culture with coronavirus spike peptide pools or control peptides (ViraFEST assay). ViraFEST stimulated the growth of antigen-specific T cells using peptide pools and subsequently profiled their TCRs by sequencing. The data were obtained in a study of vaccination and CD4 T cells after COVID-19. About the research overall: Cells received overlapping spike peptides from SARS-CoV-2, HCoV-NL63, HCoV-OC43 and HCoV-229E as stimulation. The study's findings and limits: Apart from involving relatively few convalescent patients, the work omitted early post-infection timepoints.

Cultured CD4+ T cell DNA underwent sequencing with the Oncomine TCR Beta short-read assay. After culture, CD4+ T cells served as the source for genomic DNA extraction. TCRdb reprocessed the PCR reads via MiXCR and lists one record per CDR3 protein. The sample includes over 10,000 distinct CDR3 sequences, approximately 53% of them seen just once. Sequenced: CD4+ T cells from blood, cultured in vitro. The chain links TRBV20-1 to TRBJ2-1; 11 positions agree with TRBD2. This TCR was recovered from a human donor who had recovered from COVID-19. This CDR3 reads CSLMTSGVYNEQFF. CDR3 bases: TGCAGTCTGATGACTAGCGGGGTCTACAATGAGCAGTTCTTC.